The T cell receptor (beta chain) under discussion was sequenced for a study of regulatory T cells in long-lasting Graves disease. With respect to this clonotype: What it binds is not known.

For TCR beta, libraries came from iRepertoire HTBI primers and Arm-PCR of CDR3 regions. Source study methods: In the combined samples, roughly 62 TRBV and 14 TRBJ segments were identified. TCRdb analysed the multiplex PCR reads with MiXCR anew, one entry per CDR3 protein. TCRdb's processing, not the authors', yielded these V and J calls. The profile covers roughly 500,000 distinct CDR3 sequences, with approximately 15% appearing a single time and about 9.1% taken by the ten largest. Broader study findings: When disease was persistent, TRBV28, TRBJ1-2 and TRBJ2-5 were the favored segments.

Germline CDR1 reads SGHTA; CDR2 reads FQGNSA. This CDR3 is built from 18 residues. Trimming removed 3 bases from V and 4 bases from J; junction bases left unmatched: 13. Sample time point: newly diagnosed GD, antithyroid drugs for less than 3 months. The TCR library was made from RNA that had been extracted from PBMCs in TRIzol. In addition, the sample was reused for a study of T cells in Graves' hyperthyroidism and ophthalmopathy. That paper adds: Hyperthyroidism was newly diagnosed in patients aged 18 to 65 (duration under 2 months). HTBI primers were employed in a first-round RT-PCR of the TCR CDR3.

The gene calls are TRBV7-2 and TRBJ2-7, with 12 bases aligning to TRBD1. The receptor comes from a young man with Graves disease. The sample was peripheral blood mononuclear cells (PBMCs), taken at new diagnosis, from a patient treated with antithyroid drugs. CDR3 in amino acids: CASSLSRDRGPSGYEQYF. The CDR3 region has the DNA TGTGCCAGCAGCTTGAGCCGGGACAGGGGGCCAAGCGGTTACGAGCAGTACTTC.